This T cell receptor beta chain stems from a study of graft-versus-host responses after intestinal transplantation. Study as a whole: All recipients were transplanted with multivisceral, liver-intestinal, or isolated intestinal grafts.

Assay: immunoSEQ multiplex PCR; the TCRdb copy retains only in-frame clones and omits some. This sample yields under 65,000 clones, of which roughly 93% are seen a single time; around 0.4% belongs to the top ten. As concerns this clone: Its antigen is unidentified.

Trimming took 0 bases from V and 5 from J, leaving 10 bases between them. CDR3 length: 14 amino acids. The germline V gene has CDR1 SGHRS and CDR2 YFSETQ. The clonotype was recovered from a human donor who was the organ donor for an intestinal transplant. The chain joins TRBV5-1 to TRBJ2-3; tentative D call: TRBD2 (5 bases). This specimen was unstimulated CD4+ T cells sorted from spleen or lymph node cells, taken before transplant. The CDR3 DNA reads as TGCGCCAGCAGCTTGGGCCACGCGGGAGATACGCAGTATTTT. It encodes CASSLGHAGDTQYF.